Listed below are T cell receptor beta chains from one sample, sequenced in a study of blood T cells in healthy people across ages. TCRdb independently ran MiXCR on the 5' RACE reads; one entry per CDR3 protein. The sample includes about 1.4 million distinct CDR3 sequences, almost 60% of them seen just once. Sequencing was performed on blood. These receptors were collected from a man younger than 30 in good health. Each CDR3 is given with its conserved first and last residue.

v_gene,j_gene,CDR3aa
TRBV20-1,TRBJ2-5,CSASRLVKETQYF
TRBV10-2,TRBJ2-7,CASSMGTSGYNEQYF
TRBV21-1,TRBJ2-7,CASSKEAWDYIYEQYF
TRBV20-1,TRBJ1-5,CSASVGGMNQPQHF
TRBV6-6,TRBJ2-3,CASSYSLSLTSTDTQYF
TRBV20-1,TRBJ2-5,CSALTPSYNEQYF
TRBV20-1,TRBJ2-7,CSAPDQTSGSYEQYF
TRBV2,TRBJ1-6,CASSEVSFGGANSPLHF
TRBV6-6,TRBJ2-1,CASSPTFGLDSYNEQFF
TRBV25-1,NA,CASSSRFYQFEQYF
TRBV7-2,TRBJ2-5,CASSRDSTQETQYF
TRBV27,NA,CASSRRRGLETQYF
TRBV11-2,TRBJ2-7,CASSSTTSVLPYEQYF
TRBV2,NA,CASSEWSGDQETQYF
TRBV13,NA,CASSLTGSYNEQYF
TRBV5-1,TRBJ1-1,CASSQRAFTEAFF
TRBV12-3/TRBV12-4,TRBJ2-1,CASTTLAGGSHEQFF
TRBV6-6,TRBJ2-3,CASSYSTSGTLTDTQYF
TRBV6-5,TRBJ2-7,CASSYLRDPDEQYF
TRBV24-1,TRBJ2-2,CATGAKSTGELFF
TRBV5-1,TRBJ2-1,CASSLRVSSYNEQFF
TRBV7-2,TRBJ2-3,CASSLVGSRSTDTQYF
TRBV7-9,TRBJ2-7,CASSLGGTGGIEQYF
TRBV7-2,TRBJ2-5,CASSSIRTSGGRETQYF
TRBV4-1,TRBJ1-1,CASSHSGGARVTEAFF
TRBV2,TRBJ2-1,CASSDEAREQFF
TRBV6-2/TRBV6-3,TRBJ2-7,CATTRAPDDYEQYF
TRBV29-1,TRBJ2-1,CSADRVSDEQFF
TRBV29-1,NA,CSGGANAEQYF
TRBV27,TRBJ2-1,CASIKTGGKYNEQFF
TRBV6-1,TRBJ2-1,CASSEWGNEQFF
TRBV4-3,TRBJ2-3,CASSQDRGTSGSTTDTQYF
TRBV3-1,TRBJ1-1,CASSQVGQGALNTEAFF
TRBV2,TRBJ2-3,CASRGTFGGYTDTQYF
TRBV21-1,TRBJ2-6,CASLRPGANVLTF
TRBV6-2/TRBV6-3,TRBJ2-1,CASSYAANEQFF
TRBV29-1,TRBJ1-2,CSVERQGVPYGYTF
TRBV6-4,TRBJ2-1,CASSDSGTSGYNEQFF
TRBV6-5,TRBJ1-1,CASSYSGSGPVDFWAEAFF
TRBV11-2,TRBJ2-3,CASSLDRGYRKPLQYF